This record covers a single TCR beta chain. Trimming took 2 bases from V and 1 from J, leaving 17 bases between them. Germline CDR1 SGHNT, CDR2 YYREEE (reference sequence). The CDR3 sequence is 17 residues long. The data were obtained in a study of blood T cell repertoires in COVID-19. Some clones are missing from TCRdb's copy, which holds only in-frame ones; the method was immunoSEQ multiplex PCR. Of nearly 250,000 clones in the sample, 86% were seen once. The chain is built from TRBV5-4 and TRBJ2-3; D might be TRBD2 (5 bases). The TCR comes from a woman aged 60-75 years who had recovered from COVID-19. The specimen was peripheral blood. As DNA, the CDR3 is TGTGCCAGCAGCTTCCCGCCCGGCTCCGGGGGCACAGATACGCAGTATTTT. As protein: CASSFPPGSGGTDTQYF.